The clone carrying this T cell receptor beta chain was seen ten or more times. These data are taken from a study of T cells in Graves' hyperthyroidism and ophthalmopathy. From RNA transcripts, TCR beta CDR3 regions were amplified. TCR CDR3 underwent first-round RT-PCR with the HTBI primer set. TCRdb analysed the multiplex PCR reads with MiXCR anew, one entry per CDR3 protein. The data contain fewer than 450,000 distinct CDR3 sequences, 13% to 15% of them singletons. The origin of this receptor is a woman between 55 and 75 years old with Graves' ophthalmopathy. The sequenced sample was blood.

The CDR3 sequence is CASSLNSGSRDEQYF. The CDR3 DNA is TGTGCCAGCAGCCTTAATAGCGGGAGTCGCGACGAGCAGTACTTC. V is TRBV7-2 and J is TRBJ2-7, with 9 nucleotides matching TRBD2. Germline values: CDR1 SGHTA, CDR2 FQGNSA. The length of the CDR3 is 15 residues. The V and J ends lost 5 bases and 5 bases, in that order; junction bases with no gene match: 10.